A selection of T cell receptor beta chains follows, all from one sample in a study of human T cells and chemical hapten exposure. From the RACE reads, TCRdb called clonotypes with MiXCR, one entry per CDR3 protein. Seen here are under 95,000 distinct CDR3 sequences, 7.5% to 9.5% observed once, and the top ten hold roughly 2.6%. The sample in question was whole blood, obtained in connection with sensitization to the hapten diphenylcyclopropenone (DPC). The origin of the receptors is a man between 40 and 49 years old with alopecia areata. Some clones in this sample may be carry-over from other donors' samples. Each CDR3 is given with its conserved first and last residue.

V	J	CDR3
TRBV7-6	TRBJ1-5	CASSFSLPAFSQPQHF
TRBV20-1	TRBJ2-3	CSARVIRYTDTQYF
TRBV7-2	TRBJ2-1	CASSLSASYNEQFF
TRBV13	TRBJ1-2	CASRPAGDNYGYTF
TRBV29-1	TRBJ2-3	CSVPPALAIRSSDTQYF
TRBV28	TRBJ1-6	CASSLRRSPLHF
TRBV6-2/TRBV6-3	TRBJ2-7	CASSYSSERPSYEQYF
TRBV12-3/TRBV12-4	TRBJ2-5	CASSRRQGETQYF
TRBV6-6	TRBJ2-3	CAIHSGTLATQYF
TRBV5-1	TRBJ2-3	CASSMGQAKSTDTQYF
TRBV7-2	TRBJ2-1	CASSLADTGFDEQFF
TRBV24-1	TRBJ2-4	CATSDPNAQRGGIQYF
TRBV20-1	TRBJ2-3	CSTGQATDTQYF
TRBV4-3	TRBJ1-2	CASSQEGQGNYGYTF
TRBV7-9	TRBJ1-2	CASSFPGAYGYTF
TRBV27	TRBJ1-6	CASSYTGLYNSPLHF
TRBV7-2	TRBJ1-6	CASSLEMRRTLHF